This T cell receptor beta chain was identified in a study of T cell responses to AZD1222 COVID-19 vaccine. Germline CDR1 and CDR2: SGHKS and YYEKEE (reference sequence). The CDR3 has 17 amino acids. J was trimmed by 8 bases and V by 0 bases; bases with no gene match: 14. Only in-frame clones appear in the TCRdb table, and some are missing; sequencing was by immunoSEQ multiplex PCR. The table shows 180,000 or so clones, with roughly 91% occurring only once. In its sample, this clone was seen a few times. This specimen was peripheral blood, taken 28 days after the second AZD1222 dose. The chain recombines TRBV5-5 with TRBJ2-1; TRBD2 aligns across 7 bases. The clonotype originates from an adult who received the AZD1222 COVID-19 vaccine. CDR3 in DNA: TGTGCCAGCAGCTTGGCCGCGGGAGTCAGGATCGGGGATGAGCAGTTCTTC. This translates into CASSLAAGVRIGDEQFF.